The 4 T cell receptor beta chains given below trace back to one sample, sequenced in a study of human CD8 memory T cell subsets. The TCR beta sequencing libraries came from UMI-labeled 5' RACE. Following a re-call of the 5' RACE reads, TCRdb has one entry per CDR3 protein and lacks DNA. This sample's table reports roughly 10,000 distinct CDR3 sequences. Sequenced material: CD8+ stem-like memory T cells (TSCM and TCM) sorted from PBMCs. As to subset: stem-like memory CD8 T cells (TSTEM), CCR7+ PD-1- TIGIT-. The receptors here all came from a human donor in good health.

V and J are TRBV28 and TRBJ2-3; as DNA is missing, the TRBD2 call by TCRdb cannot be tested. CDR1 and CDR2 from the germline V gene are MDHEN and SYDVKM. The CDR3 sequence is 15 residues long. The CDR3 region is CASSGLKFSTDTQYF. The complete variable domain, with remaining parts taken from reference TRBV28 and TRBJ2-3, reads DVKVTQSSRYLVKRTGEKVFLECVQDMDHENMFWYRQDPGLGLRLIYFSYDVKMKEKGDIPEGYSVSREKKERFSLILESASTNQTSMYLCASSGLKFSTDTQYFGPGTRLTVL.

The CDR3 region is CASSPRTGENEKLFF. This chain links TRBV7-9 with TRBJ1-4; the TCRdb call, TRBD1, lacks DNA for checking. CDR1 SEHNR and CDR2 FQNEAQ come from the germline V gene (reference sequence). The CDR3 consists of 15 residues. The whole variable domain, filled in from reference TRBV7-9 and TRBJ1-4, reads DTGVSQNPRHKITKRGQNVTFRCDPISEHNRLYWYRQTLGQGPEFLTYFQNEAQLEKSRLLSDRFSAERPKGSFSTLEIQRTEQGDSAMYLCASSPRTGENEKLFFGSGTQLSVL.

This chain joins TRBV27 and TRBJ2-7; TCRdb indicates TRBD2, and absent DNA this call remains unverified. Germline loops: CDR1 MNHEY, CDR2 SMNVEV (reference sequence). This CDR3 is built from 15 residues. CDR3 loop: CASSLTSGSRYEQYF.

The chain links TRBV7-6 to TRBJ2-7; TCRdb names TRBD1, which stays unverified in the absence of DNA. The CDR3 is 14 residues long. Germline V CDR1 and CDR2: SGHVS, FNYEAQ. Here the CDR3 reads CASGSLDTPYEQYF.